This T cell receptor (beta chain) came from a study of T cells in Graves' hyperthyroidism and ophthalmopathy. From RNA transcripts, TCR beta CDR3 regions were amplified. Carried out on the TCR CDR3, a first-round RT-PCR used the HTBI primer set. TCRdb re-called the multiplex PCR reads with MiXCR, one entry per CDR3 protein. Of 620,000 or so distinct CDR3 sequences in the sample, roughly 14% were seen once. Germline V gene sequence: CDR1 GTSNPN, CDR2 SVGIG (reference sequence). After removal of 1 base from V and 1 base from J, the junction contained 1 base not matched to a gene. The CDR3 loop spans 15 amino acids. A patient was excluded if there was uncontrolled infection, other autoimmune disease, pregnancy or lactation. Clinical symptoms, serum thyroxine and TRAb, thyroid ultrasound and orbital computed tomography were used for the diagnoses. This clonotype was recorded at least ten times.

The sequence was obtained from a woman in her forties or fifties with Graves' ophthalmopathy. The chain combines TRBV30 with TRBJ2-3; 11 bases align to TRBD2. Input material: blood. As DNA, the CDR3 is TGTGCCTGGAGTGAACTAGCGGGGGGCACAGATACGCAGTATTTT. It yields the protein CAWSELAGGTDTQYF.